This TCR beta chain was retrieved from a study of T cell responses to AZD1222 COVID-19 vaccine. Overall study findings and caveats: A reported finding is that nearly half of spike-specific TCRs target unmutated variant regions. Elevations in Spike-specific TCR breadth and depth followed administration of two AZD1222 doses.

There are 12 residues in the CDR3. Germline loops: CDR1 LGHNT, CDR2 FRNRAP. Trimming left V 6 bases short and J 8 bases short, with 13 bases between. Generated by immunoSEQ multiplex PCR, the TCRdb table keeps only in-frame clones and is missing some. The sample yields about 100,000 clones, around 87% seen once. Remarks on this clone: Its antigen is currently unknown.

This TCR came from an adult in good health. Here the sequenced sample was peripheral blood, taken on day 0 of MenACWY control vaccination. The chain uses TRBV12-5 and TRBJ2-5; D is perhaps TRBD1 (7 bases). The CDR3 bases are TGTGCTAGTGGGCGGGACAGTTCCACCCAGTACTTC. It translates to CASGRDSSTQYF.